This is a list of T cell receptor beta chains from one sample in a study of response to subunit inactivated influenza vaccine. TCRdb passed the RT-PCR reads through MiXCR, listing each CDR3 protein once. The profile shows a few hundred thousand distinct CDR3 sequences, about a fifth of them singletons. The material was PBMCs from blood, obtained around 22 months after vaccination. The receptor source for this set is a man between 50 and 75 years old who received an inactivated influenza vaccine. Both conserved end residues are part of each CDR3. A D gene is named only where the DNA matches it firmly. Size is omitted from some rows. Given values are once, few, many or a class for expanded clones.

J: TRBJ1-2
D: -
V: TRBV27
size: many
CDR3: CASRPGRNYGYTF
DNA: TGTGCCAGCAGGCCGGGCCGAAACTATGGCTACACCTTC

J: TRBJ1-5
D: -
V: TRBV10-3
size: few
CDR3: CAISSQHSNQPQHF
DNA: TGTGCCATCAGTTCTCAGCATTCCAATCAGCCCCAGCATTTT

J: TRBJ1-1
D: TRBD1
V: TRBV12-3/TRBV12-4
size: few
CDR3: CASSTTGVRAFF
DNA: TGTGCCAGCAGTACCACAGGGGTTCGAGCTTTCTTT

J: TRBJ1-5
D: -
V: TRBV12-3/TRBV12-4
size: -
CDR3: CASSPRPRARRYNQPQHF
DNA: TGTGCCAGCAGTCCGCGACCCCGCGCGAGGAGATACAATCAGCCCCAGCATTTT

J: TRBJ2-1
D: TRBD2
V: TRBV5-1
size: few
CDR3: CASSDPSGELGEQFF
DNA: TGCGCCAGCAGCGATCCTAGCGGGGAATTAGGTGAGCAGTTCTTC

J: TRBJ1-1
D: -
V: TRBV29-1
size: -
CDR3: CSVSKGVKTEAFF
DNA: TGCAGCGTCTCTAAGGGAGTGAAGACTGAAGCTTTCTTT

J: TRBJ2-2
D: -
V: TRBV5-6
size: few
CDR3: CASSLGTGGNTGELFF
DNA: TGTGCCAGCAGCTTAGGAACAGGCGGGAACACCGGGGAGCTGTTTTTT

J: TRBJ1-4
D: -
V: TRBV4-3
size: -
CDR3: CASSQDGVATNEKLFF
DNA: TGCGCCAGCAGCCAAGATGGAGTTGCAACTAATGAAAAACTGTTTTTT

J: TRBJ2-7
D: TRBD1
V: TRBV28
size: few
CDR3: CASITGGQGKGEQYF
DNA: TGTGCCAGTATCACAGGGGGACAGGGAAAAGGGGAGCAGTACTTC

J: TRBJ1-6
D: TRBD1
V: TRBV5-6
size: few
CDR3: CASSAGTANSPLHF
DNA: TGTGCCAGCAGCGCCGGGACAGCTAATTCACCCCTCCACTTT

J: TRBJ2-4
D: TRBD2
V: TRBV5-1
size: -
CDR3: CASSLEGTSGNIQYF
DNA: TGCGCCAGCAGCTTAGAAGGGACTAGCGGGAACATTCAGTACTTC

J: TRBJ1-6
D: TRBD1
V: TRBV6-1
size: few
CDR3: CASSRGQGANSPLHF
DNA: TGTGCCAGCAGTAGGGGACAGGGGGCAAATTCACCCCTCCACTTT

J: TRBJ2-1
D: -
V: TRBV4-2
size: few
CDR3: CASSQSDLQEQFF
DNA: TGTGCCAGCAGCCAATCTGATTTGCAAGAGCAGTTCTTC

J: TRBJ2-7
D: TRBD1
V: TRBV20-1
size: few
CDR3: CSARVQDRGRGEQYF
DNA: TGCAGTGCTAGAGTACAGGACAGGGGGCGAGGAGAGCAGTACTTC

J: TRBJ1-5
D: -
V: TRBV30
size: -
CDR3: CAWSVRPNQPQHF
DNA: TGTGCCTGGAGTGTACGGCCCAATCAGCCCCAGCATTTT

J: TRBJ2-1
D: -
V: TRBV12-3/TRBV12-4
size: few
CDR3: CASSLTRGEQFF
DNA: TGTGCCAGCAGCCTCACCCGGGGGGAGCAGTTCTTC

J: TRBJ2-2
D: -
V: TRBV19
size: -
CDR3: CASSIWGNTGELFF
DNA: TGTGCCAGTAGTATATGGGGGAACACCGGGGAGCTGTTTTTT

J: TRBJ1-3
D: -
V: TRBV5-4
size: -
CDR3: CASSHNRDRRSGNTIYF
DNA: TGTGCCAGCAGCCATAATCGAGACCGCCGCTCTGGAAACACCATATATTTT

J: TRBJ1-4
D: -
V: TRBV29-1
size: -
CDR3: CSVGRAIGEKLFF
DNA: TGCAGCGTTGGCAGGGCGATAGGTGAAAAACTGTTTTTT

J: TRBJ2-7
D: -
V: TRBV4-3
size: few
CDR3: CASSQEARGYEQYF
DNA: TGCGCCAGCAGCCAAGAGGCCAGGGGCTACGAGCAGTACTTC

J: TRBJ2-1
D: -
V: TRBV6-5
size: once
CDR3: CASSYSGPNEQFF
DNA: TGTGCCAGCAGTTACTCAGGTCCCAATGAGCAGTTCTTC

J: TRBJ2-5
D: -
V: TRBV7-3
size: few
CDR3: CASSLSSVETQYF
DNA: TGTGCCAGCAGCTTAAGCTCGGTAGAGACCCAGTACTTC

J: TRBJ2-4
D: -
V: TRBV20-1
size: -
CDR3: CSAREGVAKNIQYF
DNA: TGCAGTGCCAGGGAAGGGGTAGCCAAAAACATTCAGTACTTC

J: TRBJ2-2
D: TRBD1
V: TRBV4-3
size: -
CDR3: CASSPQAGGNTGELFF
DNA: TGCGCCAGCAGCCCCCAGGCAGGGGGGAACACCGGGGAGCTGTTTTTT

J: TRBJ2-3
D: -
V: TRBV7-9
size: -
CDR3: CASTPRGDTQYF
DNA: TGTGCCAGCACCCCACGAGGGGATACGCAGTATTTT

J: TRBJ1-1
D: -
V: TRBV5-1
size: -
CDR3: CASSFHRSHAEAFF
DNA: TGCGCCAGCAGCTTTCACAGGAGCCACGCTGAAGCTTTCTTT

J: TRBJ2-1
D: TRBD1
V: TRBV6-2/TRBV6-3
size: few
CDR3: CASSYSTLFLDRDNEQFF
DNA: TGTGCCAGCAGTTACTCGACGCTGTTCCTGGACAGGGACAATGAGCAGTTCTTC

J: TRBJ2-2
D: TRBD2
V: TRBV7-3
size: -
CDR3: CASRSGLAAGELFF
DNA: TGTGCCAGCAGGAGTGGACTAGCGGCCGGGGAGCTGTTTTTT

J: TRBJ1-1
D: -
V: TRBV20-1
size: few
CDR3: CSARTDSPPEAFF
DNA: TGCAGTGCTAGGACCGACAGTCCCCCTGAAGCTTTCTTT

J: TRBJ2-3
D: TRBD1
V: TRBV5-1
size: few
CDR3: CASSLNRQGTDTQYF
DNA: TGCGCCAGCAGCTTGAACCGACAGGGTACAGATACGCAGTATTTT